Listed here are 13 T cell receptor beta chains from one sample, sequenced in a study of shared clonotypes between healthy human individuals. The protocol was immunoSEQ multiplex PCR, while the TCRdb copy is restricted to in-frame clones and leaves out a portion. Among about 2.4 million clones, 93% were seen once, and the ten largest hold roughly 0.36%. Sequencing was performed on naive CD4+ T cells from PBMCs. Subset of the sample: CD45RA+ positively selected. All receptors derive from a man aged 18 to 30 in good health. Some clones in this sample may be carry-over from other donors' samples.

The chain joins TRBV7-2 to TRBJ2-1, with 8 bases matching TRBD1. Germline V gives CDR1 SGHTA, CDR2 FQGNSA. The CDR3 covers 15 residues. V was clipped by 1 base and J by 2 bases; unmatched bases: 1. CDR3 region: CASSLGGQAYNEQFF. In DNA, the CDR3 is TGTGCCAGCAGCTTAGGGGGACAGGCCTACAATGAGCAGTTCTTC. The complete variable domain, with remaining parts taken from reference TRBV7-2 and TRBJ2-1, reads GAGVSQSPSNKVTEKGKDVELRCDPISGHTALYWYRQSLGQGLEFLIYFQGNSAPDKSGLPSDRFSAERTGGSVSTLTIQRTQQEDSAVYLCASSLGGQAYNEQFFGPGTRLTVL.

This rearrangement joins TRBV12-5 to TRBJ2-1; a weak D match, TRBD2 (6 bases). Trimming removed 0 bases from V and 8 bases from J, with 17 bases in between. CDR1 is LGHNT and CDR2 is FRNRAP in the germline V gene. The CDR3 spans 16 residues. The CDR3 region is CASGLVLGGGIYEQFF. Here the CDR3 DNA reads TGTGCTAGTGGTTTGGTACTCGGTGGCGGGATTTATGAGCAGTTCTTC.

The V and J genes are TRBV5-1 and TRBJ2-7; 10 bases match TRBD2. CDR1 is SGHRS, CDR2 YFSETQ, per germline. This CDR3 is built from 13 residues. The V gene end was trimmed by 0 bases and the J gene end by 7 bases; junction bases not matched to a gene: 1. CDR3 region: CASSLVSGREQYF. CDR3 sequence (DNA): TGCGCCAGCAGCTTGGTTAGCGGGAGGGAGCAGTACTTC. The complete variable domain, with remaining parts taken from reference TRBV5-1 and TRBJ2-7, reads KAGVTQTPRYLIKTRGQQVTLSCSPISGHRSVSWYQQTPGQGLQFLFEYFSETQRNKGNFPGRFSGRQFSNSRSEMNVSTLELGDSALYLCASSLVSGREQYFGPGTRLTVT.

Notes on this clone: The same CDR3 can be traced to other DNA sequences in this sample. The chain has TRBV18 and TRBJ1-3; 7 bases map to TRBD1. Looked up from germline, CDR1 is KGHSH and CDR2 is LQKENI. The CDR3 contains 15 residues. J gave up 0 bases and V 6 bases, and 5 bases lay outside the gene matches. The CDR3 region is CASSPTGTSGNTIYF. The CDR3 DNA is TGTGCCAGCTCCCCGACAGGGACCTCTGGAAACACCATATATTTT. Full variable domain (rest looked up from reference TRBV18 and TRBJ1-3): NAGVMQNPRHLVRRRGQEARLRCSPMKGHSHVYWYRQLPEEGLKFMVYLQKENIIDESGMPKERFSAEFPKEGPSILRIQQVVRGDSAAYFCASSPTGTSGNTIYFGEGSWLTVV.

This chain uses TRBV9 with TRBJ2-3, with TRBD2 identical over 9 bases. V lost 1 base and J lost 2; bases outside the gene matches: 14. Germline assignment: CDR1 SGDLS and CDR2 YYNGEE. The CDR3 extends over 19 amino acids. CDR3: CASSVRSGRIAGVTDTQYF. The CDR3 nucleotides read TGTGCCAGCAGCGTAAGGTCGGGGCGGATAGCGGGAGTCACAGATACGCAGTATTTT.

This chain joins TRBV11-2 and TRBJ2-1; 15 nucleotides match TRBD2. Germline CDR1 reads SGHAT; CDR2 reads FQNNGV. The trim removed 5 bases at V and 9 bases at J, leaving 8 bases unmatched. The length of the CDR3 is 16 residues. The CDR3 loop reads CASSLGLAGGLGEQFF. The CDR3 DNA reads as TGTGCCAGCAGCCTCGGACTAGCGGGAGGGCTCGGTGAGCAGTTCTTC.

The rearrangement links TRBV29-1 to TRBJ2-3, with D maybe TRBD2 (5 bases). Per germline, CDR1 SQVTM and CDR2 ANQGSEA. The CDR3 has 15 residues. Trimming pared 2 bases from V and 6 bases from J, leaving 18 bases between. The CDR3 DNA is TGCAGCGTTGAACTAGCCCTTTCTTCATCCGATACGCAGTATTTT. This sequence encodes CSVELALSSSDTQYF.

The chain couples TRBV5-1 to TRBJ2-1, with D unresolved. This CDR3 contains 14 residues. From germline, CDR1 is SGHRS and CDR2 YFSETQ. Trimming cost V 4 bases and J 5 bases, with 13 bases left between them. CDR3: CASSKTPTNNEQFF. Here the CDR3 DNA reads TGCGCCAGCAGCAAAACACCTACTAACAATGAGCAGTTCTTC.

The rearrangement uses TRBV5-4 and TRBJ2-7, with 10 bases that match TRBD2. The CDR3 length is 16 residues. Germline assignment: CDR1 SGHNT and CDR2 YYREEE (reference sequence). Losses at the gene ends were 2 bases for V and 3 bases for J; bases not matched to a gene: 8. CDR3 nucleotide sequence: TGTGCCAGCAGCTTATATGGGCTAGCGGGAGTCTACGAGCAGTACTTC. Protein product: CASSLYGLAGVYEQYF.

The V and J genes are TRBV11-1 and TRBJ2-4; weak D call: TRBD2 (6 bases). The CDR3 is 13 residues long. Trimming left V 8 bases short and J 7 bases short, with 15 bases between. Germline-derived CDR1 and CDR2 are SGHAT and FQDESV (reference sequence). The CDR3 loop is CASEFSGVNIQYF. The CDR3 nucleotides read TGTGCCAGCGAGTTTAGCGGCGTCAACATTCAGTACTTC.

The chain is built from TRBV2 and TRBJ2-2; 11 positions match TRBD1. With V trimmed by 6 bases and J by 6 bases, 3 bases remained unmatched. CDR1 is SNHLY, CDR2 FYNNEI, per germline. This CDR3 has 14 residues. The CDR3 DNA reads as TGTGCCAGCAGCGCGGACAGGGGGCCCGGGGAGCTGTTTTTT. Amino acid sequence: CASSADRGPGELFF.

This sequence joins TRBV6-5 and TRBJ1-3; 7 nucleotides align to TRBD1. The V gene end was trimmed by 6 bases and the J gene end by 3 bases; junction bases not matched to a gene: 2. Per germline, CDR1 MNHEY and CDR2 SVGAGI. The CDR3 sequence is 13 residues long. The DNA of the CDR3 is TGTGCCAGCAGACGGGACAGTGGAAACACCATATATTTT. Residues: CASRRDSGNTIYF.

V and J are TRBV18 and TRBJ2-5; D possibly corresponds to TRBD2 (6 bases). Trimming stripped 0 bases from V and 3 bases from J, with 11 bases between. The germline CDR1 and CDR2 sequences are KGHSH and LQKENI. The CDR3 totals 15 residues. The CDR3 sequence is CASSPPRGEEETQYF. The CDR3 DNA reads TGTGCCAGCTCACCACCGCGCGGGGAAGAAGAGACCCAGTACTTC.